Below, one TCR beta chain is given with its context. One end of the junction varies from germline; a read error may be responsible. The record originates from a study of tumor-infiltrating lymphocytes in primary liver carcinoma. Whole-study context: The cohort included men and women aged 30 to 69 years. In every tissue type, samples returned a similar yield of roughly 3.65 to 7.13 million productive TCRbeta reads.

The template, 450 to 650 ng total RNA, yielded TCR beta cDNA made with a constant-region primer. Libraries covering TCR beta were generated through three nested multiplex PCR rounds (using a slightly modified ARM-PCR). Amplification in the first two PCR rounds was performed using TRBV1-TRBV30 forward primers and a C-beta reverse primer for 10 cycles each. TCRdb reprocessed the multiplex PCR reads with MiXCR, giving one entry per CDR3 protein. This repertoire shows tens of thousands of distinct CDR3 sequences, 65% to 80% found once; its top ten account for roughly 29%. The germline gives CDR1 MNHNS, CDR2 SASEGT. The CDR3 covers 14 residues. Co-extraction of RNA and DNA was performed on roughly 17-32 mg of unsorted bulk tissue. All tumor samples contained more than 85% viable tumor cells.

The chain is built from TRBV6-1 and TRBJ1-5, with TRBD1 identical over 8 bases. The sequence derives from a man aged 35 to 55 with primary liver carcinoma and hepatitis B virus infection. Source material: liver tumor tissue from sampling region 5. Subset described: tumor region T5, tumor centre. CDR3 protein: CASSGAQGAQLQHF. CDR3 DNA sequence: TGTGCCAGCAGTGGAGCGCAGGGGGCTCAGCTCCAGCATTTT.